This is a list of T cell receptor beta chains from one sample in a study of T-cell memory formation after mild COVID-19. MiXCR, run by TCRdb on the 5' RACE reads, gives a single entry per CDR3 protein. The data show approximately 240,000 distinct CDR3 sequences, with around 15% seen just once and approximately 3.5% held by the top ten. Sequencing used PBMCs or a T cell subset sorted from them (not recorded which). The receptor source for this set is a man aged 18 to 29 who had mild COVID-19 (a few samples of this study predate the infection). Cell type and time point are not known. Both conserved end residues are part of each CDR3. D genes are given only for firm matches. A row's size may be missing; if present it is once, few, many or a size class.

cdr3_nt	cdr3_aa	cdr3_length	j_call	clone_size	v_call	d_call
TGCAGCGCCGGGAGAGGAAACACCATATATTTT	CSAGRGNTIYF	11	TRBJ1-3	-	TRBV29-1	-
TGTGCCAGCAGTTACTTTGGGAGGCAGGGCGAAGAAACCTTC	CASSYFGRQGEETF	14	TRBJ1-2	-	TRBV6-2/TRBV6-3	-
TGCGCCAGCAGCCACGTCTGGCCCACAGGGAGGAGCATTCAGTACTTC	CASSHVWPTGRSIQYF	16	TRBJ2-4	-	TRBV4-3	-
TGTGCCAGCAGCTGGCGGGGGCAAGAGACCCAGTACTTC	CASSWRGQETQYF	13	TRBJ2-5	few	TRBV7-8	TRBD2
TGTGCCATCAGTGAGTCAGGGGGATCTACAGATACGCAGTATTTT	CAISESGGSTDTQYF	15	TRBJ2-3	few	TRBV10-3	-
TGTGCCAGCAGCGGGGACTTCTACGAGCAGTACTTC	CASSGDFYEQYF	12	TRBJ2-7	few	TRBV7-9	-
TGTGCCAGCACCACGTGGGACTTTCCACCCGGGGAGCTGTTTTTT	CASTTWDFPPGELFF	15	TRBJ2-2	once	TRBV12-3/TRBV12-4	-
TGTGCCAGCAGCTTCCAGTTGACCGGGATGTTCTTC	CASSFQLTGMFF	12	TRBJ2-1	once	TRBV7-9	-
TGCGCCAGCCCCTATATTGAAGAGACCCAGTACTTC	CASPYIEETQYF	12	TRBJ2-5	many	TRBV5-1	-
TGCGCCAGCAGCCAACAGGGGGATACTGAAGCTTTCTTT	CASSQQGDTEAFF	13	TRBJ1-1	many	TRBV4-3	TRBD1
TGCGCCAGCAGCTCGGATGGGGGTAGCAATCAGCCCCAGCATTTT	CASSSDGGSNQPQHF	15	TRBJ1-5	many	TRBV5-1	-
TGTGCCAGCAGCTTCCCGGTAACAGAGACCCAGTACTTC	CASSFPVTETQYF	13	TRBJ2-5	few	TRBV7-2	-
TGTGCCAGCAGTTACCTCCGGGACATCAATGAGCAGTTCTTC	CASSYLRDINEQFF	14	TRBJ2-1	-	TRBV6-5	-
TGTGCCAGCAGCTGGGACGGGAACACTGAAGCTTTCTTT	CASSWDGNTEAFF	13	TRBJ1-1	many	TRBV7-9	-
TGTGCCAGCAGTAACAGGGGGAAGAATTCACCCCTCCACTTT	CASSNRGKNSPLHF	14	TRBJ1-6	-	TRBV6-5	TRBD1
TGTGCCACCAGTGACTCCCTTTGGGGGGCTAGCACAGATACGCAGTATTTT	CATSDSLWGASTDTQYF	17	TRBJ2-3	-	TRBV24-1	-
TGCGCCATCCGCCGGGACAGGGGGCCGAGGAATGAAAAACTGTTTTTT	CAIRRDRGPRNEKLFF	16	TRBJ1-4	few	TRBV23-1	TRBD1